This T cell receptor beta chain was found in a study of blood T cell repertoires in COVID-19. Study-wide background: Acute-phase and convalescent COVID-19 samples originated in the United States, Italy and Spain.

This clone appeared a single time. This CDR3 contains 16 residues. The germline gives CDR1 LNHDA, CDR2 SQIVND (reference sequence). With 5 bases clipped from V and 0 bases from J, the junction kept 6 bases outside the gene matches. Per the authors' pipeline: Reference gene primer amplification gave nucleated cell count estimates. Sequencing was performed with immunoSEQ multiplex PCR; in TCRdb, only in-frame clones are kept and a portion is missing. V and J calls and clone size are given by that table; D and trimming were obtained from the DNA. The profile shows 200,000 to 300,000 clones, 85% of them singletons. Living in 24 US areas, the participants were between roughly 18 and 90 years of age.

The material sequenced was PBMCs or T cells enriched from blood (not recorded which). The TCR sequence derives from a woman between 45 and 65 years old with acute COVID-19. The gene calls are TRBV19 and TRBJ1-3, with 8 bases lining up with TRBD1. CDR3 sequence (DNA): TGTGCCAGTAGTCCCTACAGGGGGAGCTCTGGAAACACCATATATTTT. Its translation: CASSPYRGSSGNTIYF.